The 32 T cell receptor beta chains given below trace back to one sample, sequenced in a study of cytomegalovirus exposure and HLA in healthy donors. Produced via immunoSEQ multiplex PCR; TCRdb's table is partial and in-frame only. The sample has about 120,000 clones, 89% seen once. Sample: PBMCs. The receptors were gathered from a woman between 18 and 29 years old in good health and CMV-seronegative.

The V and J genes are TRBV7-2 and TRBJ2-2; 13 nucleotides agree with TRBD2. The ends lost 0 bases at V and 7 bases at J; junction bases unmatched: 2. Germline loops: CDR1 SGHTA, CDR2 FQGNSA. The CDR3 covers 16 residues. The CDR3, as DNA: TGTGCCAGCAGCTTAGCCGGGACTAGCGGGGTCGGGGAGCTGTTTTTT. Translated: CASSLAGTSGVGELFF. Combining the CDR3 with reference TRBV7-2 and TRBJ2-2 gives the whole variable domain GAGVSQSPSNKVTEKGKDVELRCDPISGHTALYWYRQSLGQGLEFLIYFQGNSAPDKSGLPSDRFSAERTGGSVSTLTIQRTQQEDSAVYLCASSLAGTSGVGELFFGEGSRLTVL.

The V gene is TRBV15, the J gene TRBJ2-5; D ambiguous. V lost 0 bases, J lost 3 bases, and 5 bases lay in between. Germline values: CDR1 LNHNV, CDR2 YYDKDF (reference sequence). CDR3 size: 13 residues. The chain's CDR3 is CATSRDREETQYF. The CDR3 DNA follows: TGTGCCACCAGCAGAGATCGAGAAGAGACCCAGTACTTC. Full variable domain (remainder filled in from reference TRBV15 and TRBJ2-5): DAMVIQNPRYQVTQFGKPVTLSCSQTLNHNVMYWYQQKSSQAPKLLFHYYDKDFNNEADTPDNFQSRRPNTSFCFLDIRSPGLGDTAMYLCATSRDREETQYFGPGTRLLVL.

This rearrangement joins TRBV19 to TRBJ1-1, with D possibly matching TRBD1 (6 bases). Germline lookup yields CDR1 LNHDA and CDR2 SQIVND (reference sequence). Trimming left V 5 bases short and J 0 bases short, with 19 bases between. The CDR3 spans 17 residues. CDR3 nucleotide sequence: TGTGCCAGTAGTTGGGATAGGGGGTCCGGGGTGAACACTGAAGCTTTCTTT. As protein: CASSWDRGSGVNTEAFF. Full variable domain (rest looked up from reference TRBV19 and TRBJ1-1): DGGITQSPKYLFRKEGQNVTLSCEQNLNHDAMYWYRQDPGQGLRLIYYSQIVNDFQKGDIAEGYSVSREKKESFPLTVTSAQKNPTAFYLCASSWDRGSGVNTEAFFGQGTRLTVV.

V gene TRBV29-1 combines with J gene TRBJ1-1, with 9 bases matching TRBD1. The CDR3 is 12 amino acids. Germline loops: CDR1 SQVTM, CDR2 ANQGSEA. Trimming took 6 bases from V and 11 from J; bases not matched to a gene: 10. The CDR3 here is CSVVRDRVNAFF. The CDR3 coding sequence is TGCAGCGTCGTCCGGGACAGGGTGAATGCTTTCTTT.

This sequence joins TRBV18 and TRBJ1-1, with TRBD1 identical over 8 bases. Germline V lookup: CDR1 KGHSH, CDR2 LQKENI. The CDR3 length is 17 residues. After removal of 2 bases from V and 3 bases from J, the junction contained 11 bases not matched to a gene. CDR3 amino acids: CASSPFRRGRGDTEAFF. CDR3 coding DNA: TGTGCCAGCTCACCATTCCGCAGGGGGCGCGGGGACACTGAAGCTTTCTTT.

The chain links TRBV6-5 to TRBJ2-5; TRBD1 is a possible D gene (5 bases). Germline lookup yields CDR1 MNHEY and CDR2 SVGAGI. The CDR3 has 15 residues. V gave up 0 bases and J gave up 9 bases, with 17 bases separating them. Written as DNA, the CDR3 is TGTGCCAGCAGTTACTCGAGGCGGCGCCAAGGGGCCCAGTACTTC. It encodes CASSYSRRRQGAQYF.

The sample holds one count of this clone. V gene TRBV2 combines with J gene TRBJ2-2; no reliable D call. The CDR3 is 12 residues long. The germline V gene encodes CDR1 SNHLY and CDR2 FYNNEI. V lost 6 bases to trimming and J lost 0 bases, with 2 bases between them. The CDR3 spells CASSTNTGELFF. As DNA, the CDR3 is TGTGCCAGCAGCACGAACACCGGGGAGCTGTTTTTT.

The chain carries TRBV5-1 and TRBJ1-1; 7 bases are a match to TRBD1. This CDR3 contains 14 residues. V shed 4 bases, J shed 0 bases, and the junction held 3 bases outside the gene matches. In germline, CDR1 is SGHRS, CDR2 YFSETQ. The CDR3 region is CASSDGTVNTEAFF. CDR3 sequence (DNA): TGCGCCAGCAGCGACGGGACAGTGAACACTGAAGCTTTCTTT.

This clone turned up a few times. The V call is TRBV19, the J call TRBJ1-4; D unclear. This CDR3 spans 16 amino acids. The ends were cut back, 3 bases at V and 10 bases at J, with 21 bases in the middle. The germline V gene has CDR1 LNHDA and CDR2 SQIVND (reference sequence). CDR3 coding DNA: TGTGCCAGTAGTATTGAAGGAGGTGCTTTTTTCGGAAAACTGTTTTTT. It encodes CASSIEGGAFFGKLFF.

The V and J genes are TRBV4-1 and TRBJ2-3; D call uncertain. Trimming cost V 1 base and J 4 bases, with 12 bases left between them. Germline loops: CDR1 MGHRA, CDR2 YSYEKL. The CDR3 consists of 15 residues. The DNA for the CDR3 is TGCGCCAGCAGCCAAGGAGCCCTTTCCGCAGATACGCAGTATTTT. Translating gives CASSQGALSADTQYF.

The rearrangement joins TRBV6-5 to TRBJ2-1; perhaps TRBD1 as D (5 bases). The length of the CDR3 is 13 residues. The ends were cut back, 2 bases at V and 6 bases at J, with 8 bases in the middle. The germline V gene encodes CDR1 MNHEY and CDR2 SVGAGI. The CDR3 loop is CASSYGASNEQFF. The DNA for the CDR3 is TGTGCCAGCAGTTACGGGGCTTCCAATGAGCAGTTCTTC.

This sequence joins TRBV5-1 and TRBJ2-7; 7 nucleotides align to TRBD1. V shed 8 bases and J 3 bases; nucleotides not matched to a gene: 8. This CDR3 is 13 amino acids long. In germline, CDR1 is SGHRS, CDR2 YFSETQ. CDR3: CASRDSNFYEQYF. CDR3 DNA: TGCGCCAGTAGGGACAGTAATTTCTACGAGCAGTACTTC.

This clone was recorded once. The chain employs TRBV27 and TRBJ1-4; no definite D call. CDR3 length: 14 amino acids. Germline V gene lookup returns CDR1 MNHEY and CDR2 SMNVEV (reference sequence). The V gene lost 4 bases and the J gene lost 5 bases, with 11 bases spanning the gap. The CDR3 spells CASSSPTRNEKLFF. The CDR3 DNA reads TGTGCCAGCAGTTCTCCCACCCGGAATGAAAAACTGTTTTTT.

V usage is TRBV5-1 and J usage is TRBJ2-3, with D perhaps matching TRBD2 (6 bases). V shed 0 bases and J shed 4 bases, with 12 bases lying between them. CDR1 is SGHRS and CDR2 is YFSETQ in the germline V gene. The CDR3 length is 15 residues. CDR3 in DNA: TGCGCCAGCAGCTTGGTGGCAGGCGGGGCAGATACGCAGTATTTT. It yields the protein CASSLVAGGADTQYF.

The rearrangement uses TRBV5-4 and TRBJ1-6; D is perhaps TRBD1 (6 bases). With 4 bases removed from V and 7 bases from J, the gap between germline ends came to 18 bases. The V gene's germline CDR1 is SGHNT and CDR2 YYREEE (reference sequence). The CDR3 runs to 16 residues. The CDR3 DNA follows: TGTGCCAGCAGCGAAGGGGGGGTTGGTTGGAATTCACCCCTCCACTTT. Translated, it gives CASSEGGVGWNSPLHF.

This chain joins TRBV27 and TRBJ1-1; 9 nucleotides line up with TRBD1. The J segment lost 4 bases and the V segment lost 1 base, leaving 7 bases of the junction unmatched. The CDR3 length is 16 residues. The germline V gene has CDR1 MNHEY and CDR2 SMNVEV (reference sequence). As DNA, the CDR3 is TGTGCCAGCAGTTTATATTCTCCGGGACAGGGCACTGAAGCTTTCTTT. Protein: CASSLYSPGQGTEAFF.

The chain links TRBV6-5 to TRBJ1-2, with no clear D. The CDR3 extends over 14 amino acids. V shed 2 bases and J shed 3 bases, with 10 bases lying between them. Germline CDR1 reads MNHEY; CDR2 reads SVGAGI. In nucleotides, the CDR3 is TGTGCCAGCAGTTACAGAGGTCGGGACTATGGCTACACCTTC. Encoded protein: CASSYRGRDYGYTF.

This clone was detected only a few times. Other DNA sequences in the sample encode the same CDR3. The chain employs TRBV5-1 and TRBJ2-5; 10 bases match TRBD2. V lost 0 bases to trimming and J lost 3 bases; unmatched junction nucleotides: 2. Germline assignment: CDR1 SGHRS and CDR2 YFSETQ. The CDR3 totals 15 residues. For the CDR3, the DNA is TGCGCCAGCAGCTTGGCCGGGACTAGCGAAGAGACCCAGTACTTC. Protein product: CASSLAGTSEETQYF.

The rearrangement links TRBV6-6 to TRBJ1-1, with a weak D call TRBD1 (6 bases). V lost 2 bases and J 6 bases, leaving 13 bases between the germline ends. This CDR3 contains 14 residues. The germline V gene encodes CDR1 MNHNY and CDR2 SVGAGI (reference sequence). In DNA, the CDR3 is TGTGCCAGCAGTTACCGTGGGGGGGGCGCTGAAGCTTTCTTT. It codes for CASSYRGGGAEAFF.

The chain is built from TRBV5-1 and TRBJ2-4, with D tentatively TRBD1 (6 bases). The CDR3 spans 16 residues. Trimming pared 0 bases from V and 8 bases from J, leaving 18 bases between. Looked up from germline, CDR1 is SGHRS and CDR2 is YFSETQ. The CDR3 sequence: CASSLANGQGRYIQYF. The CDR3 DNA is TGCGCCAGCAGCTTGGCCAACGGTCAGGGGCGTTACATTCAGTACTTC.

This chain joins TRBV11-1 and TRBJ2-3; no firm D call. The germline CDR1 and CDR2 sequences are SGHAT and FQDESV (reference sequence). V shed 2 bases and J shed 7 bases, with 7 bases lying between them. CDR3 size: 12 residues. The CDR3 DNA follows: TGTGCCAGCAGCTTACAGGCTTATACGCAGTATTTT. It is translated as CASSLQAYTQYF. Full variable domain (outside the CDR3, taken from reference TRBV11-1 and TRBJ2-3): EAEVAQSPRYKITEKSQAVAFWCDPISGHATLYWYRQILGQGPELLVQFQDESVVDDSQLPKDRFSAERLKGVDSTLKIQPAELGDSAMYLCASSLQAYTQYFGPGTRLTVL.

The chain combines TRBV19 with TRBJ2-3; 7 bases map to TRBD1. Looked up from germline, CDR1 is LNHDA and CDR2 is SQIVND (reference sequence). J was trimmed by 14 bases and V by 4 bases; bases with no gene match: 12. The CDR3 runs 13 residues. This chain's CDR3 is CASSTGQRLVRYF. The CDR3 region has the DNA TGTGCCAGTAGTACGGGACAGCGCCTCGTCCGGTATTTT.

V is TRBV7-8 and J is TRBJ2-3, with TRBD2 as a possible D gene (5 bases). V was cut by 5 bases and J by 0 bases, with 24 bases left in between. CDR1 is SGHVS, CDR2 FQNEAQ, per germline. The CDR3 sequence is 19 residues long. The CDR3 DNA follows: TGTGCCAGCAGCCTAATTTGGGTACAGAGGGCGGCTAGCACAGATACGCAGTATTTT. Its protein product is CASSLIWVQRAASTDTQYF.

The gene calls are TRBV5-1 and TRBJ2-7; D unclear. Germline CDR1 reads SGHRS; CDR2 reads YFSETQ. The length of the CDR3 is 15 residues. V lost 4 bases and J 5 bases, leaving 19 bases between the germline ends. The CDR3 region has the DNA TGCGCCAGCAGCCTAGAGGCAGAAGCGTTCAACGAGCAGTACTTC. Residues: CASSLEAEAFNEQYF.

V is TRBV19 and J is TRBJ2-7; D may be TRBD1 (6 bases). CDR1 is LNHDA, CDR2 SQIVND, per germline (reference sequence). This CDR3 comprises 12 residues. The V and J ends lost 3 bases and 10 bases respectively, with 13 bases between them. CDR3 residues: CASSISGDVQYF. The CDR3 DNA reads TGTGCCAGTAGTATCTCAGGGGACGTCCAGTACTTC.

The V call is TRBV27, the J call TRBJ2-1; D ambiguous. Germline CDR1 MNHEY, CDR2 SMNVEV (reference sequence). CDR3 length: 13 amino acids. Trimming stripped 5 bases from V and 8 bases from J, with 13 bases between. The CDR3 loop is CASSVNRVDEQFF. The CDR3 DNA reads TGTGCCAGCAGTGTAAACAGAGTAGATGAGCAGTTCTTC.

The V and J genes are TRBV5-1 and TRBJ2-7; 7 positions match TRBD1. Per the germline V gene, CDR1 is SGHRS and CDR2 is YFSETQ. The V and J ends lost 4 bases and 2 bases, in that order; junction bases with no gene match: 6. This CDR3 region has 14 residues. In DNA, the CDR3 is TGCGCCAGCAGCCTGACAGGGTTAACCTACGAGCAGTACTTC. It encodes CASSLTGLTYEQYF.

V and J are TRBV14 and TRBJ2-1; 9 nucleotides match TRBD1. The CDR3 consists of 16 residues. With V trimmed by 4 bases and J by 9 bases, 13 bases remained unmatched. Germline V gene sequence: CDR1 SGHDN, CDR2 FVKESK. The CDR3 region is CASSPHTGTGIVEQFF. The CDR3 bases are TGTGCCAGCAGCCCCCATACCGGGACAGGGATCGTTGAGCAGTTCTTC.

The rearrangement joins TRBV10-1 to TRBJ2-3, with D unclear. The CDR3 has 14 amino acids. Trimming stripped 0 bases from V and 4 bases from J, with 8 bases between. Germline V gene sequence: CDR1 WNHNN, CDR2 SYGVQD (reference sequence). This chain's CDR3 is CASSESRISDTQYF. The CDR3 region has the DNA TGCGCCAGCAGTGAGTCGCGCATCTCAGATACGCAGTATTTT.

The chain is built from TRBV18 and TRBJ1-1, with D uncertain. V was pared by 2 bases and J by 0 bases, with 13 bases between. Germline CDR1 is KGHSH and CDR2 is LQKENI. The CDR3 consists of 16 residues. Written as DNA, the CDR3 is TGTGCCAGCTCACCAGTACTCTCAAGATTGAACACTGAAGCTTTCTTT. This translates into CASSPVLSRLNTEAFF.

The chain links TRBV27 to TRBJ1-2; 7 bases match TRBD1. The CDR3 runs to 14 residues. CDR1 and CDR2 from the germline V gene are MNHEY and SMNVEV (reference sequence). Unmatched junction bases numbered 8, after V lost 6 bases and J lost 4 bases. CDR3 nucleotide sequence: TGTGCCAGCAGAGGGGACAGTTACTCCTATGGCTACACCTTC. Residues: CASRGDSYSYGYTF.

The chain couples TRBV5-1 to TRBJ2-2, with D possibly TRBD1 on 6 matching bases. The CDR3 is 15 residues long. V shed 4 bases and J shed 2 bases, with 12 bases lying between them. Germline V gives CDR1 SGHRS, CDR2 YFSETQ. CDR3 residues: CASSREGQNTGELFF. The CDR3 DNA reads TGCGCCAGCAGCCGCGAGGGACAAAACACCGGGGAGCTGTTTTTT.